The 3 T cell receptor beta chains below come from one sample, sequenced in a study of T cells in Graves' hyperthyroidism and ophthalmopathy. TCR beta CDR3 regions were amplified from RNA. When the TCR CDR3 underwent first-round RT-PCR, the HTBI primer set was used. Via MiXCR, TCRdb re-called the multiplex PCR reads, giving one row per CDR3 protein. The table has a few hundred thousand distinct CDR3 sequences, 16% seen once. The sequenced sample was blood. Receptors were obtained from a woman under 40 with Graves' ophthalmopathy.

This clonotype was recorded many times. This chain links TRBV30 with TRBJ2-5; 8 bases fit TRBD1. The V gene's germline CDR1 is GTSNPN and CDR2 SVGIG (reference sequence). The V and J ends lost 3 bases and 4 bases, in that order; junction bases with no gene match: 7. The CDR3 contains 14 residues. The CDR3 DNA follows: TGTGCCTGGAGGCAGACAGGGGTGGGAGAGACCCAGTACTTC. This codes for CAWRQTGVGETQYF.

V is TRBV28 and J is TRBJ2-2, with 7 bases fitting TRBD2. The J segment lost 3 bases and the V segment lost 2 bases, leaving 9 bases of the junction unmatched. The CDR3 totals 17 residues. Germline V gene data show CDR1 as MDHEN and CDR2 as SYDVKM. As DNA, the CDR3 is TGTGCCAGCAGTTTACGTGCGGGAGAGTGGGACACCGGGGAGCTGTTTTTT. Residues: CASSLRAGEWDTGELFF.

This clonotype was counted between two and nine times. The chain uses TRBV15 and TRBJ2-1, with 7 bases matching TRBD1. With 3 bases clipped from V and 4 bases from J, the junction kept 0 bases outside the gene matches. CDR1 is LNHNV and CDR2 is YYDKDF in the germline V gene (reference sequence). The CDR3 loop spans 13 amino acids. The CDR3 nucleotides are TGTGCCACCAGCAGGACAGGGTACAATGAGCAGTTCTTC. It yields the protein CATSRTGYNEQFF.